This is a list of T cell receptor beta chains from one sample in a study of regulatory T cells in long-lasting Graves disease. TCRdb analysed the multiplex PCR reads with MiXCR anew, one entry per CDR3 protein. The repertoire holds about 290,000 distinct CDR3 sequences, with around a fifth as singletons. This material consisted of peripheral blood mononuclear cells (PBMCs), taken when the disease was refractory, from a patient treated with antithyroid drugs. These receptors came from a female donor with Graves disease. CDR3s include the opening cysteine and the closing phenylalanine or tryptophan. Fields, in order: V gene, CDR3 length, J gene, clone size, D gene, CDR3 protein, CDR3 DNA. D genes are given only for firm matches. The size field is filled for only some rows; it gives once, few, many or a size class.

>TRBV6-1|14|TRBJ2-7|many|TRBD1
CASRVGQGVREQYF
TGTGCCAGCAGAGTAGGACAGGGTGTGCGGGAGCAGTACTTC
>TRBV12-3/TRBV12-4|13|TRBJ1-5|many|-
CASSGGFGQPQHF
TGTGCCAGCAGCGGGGGTTTTGGGCAGCCCCAGCATTTT
>TRBV6-1|17|TRBJ1-5|few|-
CASSNHNAGYSNQPQHF
TGTGCCAGCTCGAACCATAACGCAGGGTATAGCAATCAGCCCCAGCATTTT
>TRBV30|13|TRBJ1-6|many|-
CAWRTSYNSPLHF
TGTGCCTGGAGGACATCCTATAATTCACCCCTCCACTTT
>TRBV28|14|TRBJ2-1|many|-
CASSPIRAYNEQFF
TGTGCCAGCAGCCCGATCCGGGCTTACAATGAGCAGTTCTTC
>TRBV28|15|TRBJ2-5|many|-
CASSLSGRDQETQYF
TGTGCCAGCAGTTTATCGGGCAGGGATCAAGAGACCCAGTACTTC
>TRBV5-6|13|TRBJ2-5|-|TRBD1
CASSPGTEETQYF
TGTGCCAGCAGCCCCGGGACAGAAGAGACCCAGTACTTC
>TRBV18|14|TRBJ1-1|many|-
CASSPQGSGTEAFF
TGTGCCAGCTCACCGCAGGGGTCGGGCACTGAAGCTTTCTTT
>TRBV12-3/TRBV12-4|13|TRBJ1-6|many|-
CASSGRGNSPLHF
TGTGCCAGCAGTGGCAGGGGAAATTCACCCCTCCACTTT
>TRBV6-2/TRBV6-3|15|TRBJ2-7|-|-
CASSAEQGSIHEQYF
TGTGCCAGCAGTGCCGAACAGGGATCCATCCACGAGCAGTACTTC
>TRBV28|12|TRBJ2-2|many|-
CASSGQYGELFF
TGTGCCAGCAGCGGACAGTACGGGGAGCTGTTTTTT
>TRBV12-3/TRBV12-4|15|TRBJ2-1|-|-
CASSEPIRAYNEQFF
TGTGCCAGCAGTGAGCCCATCCGAGCCTACAATGAGCAGTTCTTC
>TRBV3-1|16|TRBJ2-2|many|-
CASSPSDQTNTGELFF
TGTGCCAGCAGCCCCTCGGACCAGACGAACACCGGGGAGCTGTTTTTT
>TRBV25-1|14|TRBJ1-1|-|-
CASSVLGRNTEAFF
TGTGCCAGCAGTGTCCTAGGACGGAACACTGAAGCTTTCTTT
>TRBV7-9|16|TRBJ2-1|-|TRBD2
CASSQTSGSSYNEQFF
TGTGCCAGCAGTCAGACTAGCGGTAGCTCCTACAATGAGCAGTTCTTC
>TRBV24-1|13|TRBJ2-2|few|-
CATSDRATGELFF
TGTGCCACCAGTGACAGGGCTACCGGGGAGCTGTTTTTT
>TRBV7-9|16|TRBJ2-5|many|-
CASSHPDNNLQETQYF
TGTGCCAGCAGCCATCCGGACAACAACCTCCAAGAGACCCAGTACTTC
>TRBV6-2/TRBV6-3|16|TRBJ2-7|many|TRBD1
CASSYGQGQVSYEQYF
TGTGCCAGCAGTTACGGACAGGGTCAAGTTTCCTACGAGCAGTACTTC
>TRBV28|15|TRBJ1-4|many|TRBD1
CASTSGGTTNEKLFF
TGTGCCAGCACCTCAGGGGGGACAACTAATGAAAAACTGTTTTTT
>TRBV30|13|TRBJ2-1|few|-
CAWSVLVRNEQFF
TGTGCCTGGAGTGTACTTGTTCGAAATGAGCAGTTCTTC
>TRBV18|16|TRBJ2-1|-|TRBD2
CASSPPGLAGGHEQFF
TGTGCCAGCTCACCACCGGGACTAGCGGGAGGCCATGAGCAGTTCTTC
>TRBV24-1|17|TRBJ2-2|few|TRBD2
CATSDFGLAHRTGELFF
TGTGCCACCAGTGATTTCGGACTAGCGCATCGAACCGGGGAGCTGTTTTTT
>TRBV5-6|14|TRBJ2-5|-|-
CASIHWVGEETQYF
TGTGCCAGCATCCATTGGGTTGGGGAGGAGACCCAGTACTTC
>TRBV6-5|14|TRBJ2-7|few|-
CASSSWDLAYEQYF
TGTGCCAGCAGTTCTTGGGATCTGGCTTACGAGCAGTACTTC
>TRBV12-3/TRBV12-4|14|TRBJ1-6|few|-
CASRRQIGYSPLHF
TGTGCCAGCAGGAGACAGATTGGGTATTCACCCCTCCACTTT